Following are 32 T cell receptor beta chains from one sample sequenced in a study of blood T cell repertoires in COVID-19. TCRdb keeps only in-frame clones here, not all; method: immunoSEQ multiplex PCR. The sample records over 75,000 clones, roughly 90% being singletons. Sequencing input: peripheral blood. These TCRs come from a human donor with COVID-19, enrolled during active disease. The donor label of this sample is uncertain.

V usage is TRBV19 and J usage is TRBJ2-1; unclear D gene. Trimming left V 3 bases short and J 5 bases short, with 8 bases between. The CDR3 extends over 13 amino acids. The germline V gene has CDR1 LNHDA and CDR2 SQIVND (reference sequence). This CDR3 is CASSMGRNNEQFF. The CDR3 region has the DNA TGTGCCAGTAGTATGGGCAGAAACAATGAGCAGTTCTTC.

V and J are TRBV6-1 and TRBJ1-2; 7 bases map to TRBD1. V lost 1 base to trimming and J lost 8 bases; unmatched junction nucleotides: 7. The germline V gene has CDR1 MNHNS and CDR2 SASEGT. CDR3 length: 14 amino acids. CDR3 protein: CASSEEGGSGGYTF. DNA for the CDR3: TGTGCCAGCAGTGAAGAAGGGGGCTCCGGGGGCTACACCTTC.

This chain links TRBV10-3 with TRBJ2-7, with 10 nucleotides matching TRBD2. The CDR3 contains 12 residues. V shed 10 bases, J shed 6 bases, and the junction held 6 bases outside the gene matches. Germline V CDR1 and CDR2: ENHRY, SYGVKD. The CDR3 DNA sequence: TGTGCCACACAGACTAGCGGGTCCGAGCAGTACTTC. Encoded protein: CATQTSGSEQYF.

The rearrangement uses TRBV7-2 and TRBJ1-1; maybe TRBD1 (6 bases). Deletions cut 1 base from V and 4 bases from J, with 10 bases between. This CDR3 is 14 amino acids long. Germline V lookup: CDR1 SGHTA, CDR2 FQGNSA. CDR3 in amino acids: CASSLDRGGTEAFF. For the CDR3, the DNA is TGTGCCAGCAGCTTAGATAGAGGGGGCACTGAAGCTTTCTTT. Full variable domain (rest looked up from reference TRBV7-2 and TRBJ1-1): GAGVSQSPSNKVTEKGKDVELRCDPISGHTALYWYRQSLGQGLEFLIYFQGNSAPDKSGLPSDRFSAERTGGSVSTLTIQRTQQEDSAVYLCASSLDRGGTEAFFGQGTRLTVV.

The gene calls are TRBV6-2 or TRBV6-3 and TRBJ2-3, with D tentatively TRBD1 (5 bases). This CDR3 contains 14 residues. The germline V gene encodes CDR1 MNHEY and CDR2 SVGEGT. Deletions cut 6 bases from V and 3 bases from J, with 13 bases between. The CDR3 coding sequence is TGTGCCAGCAGCGACGCTTCAGGGACAGATACGCAGTATTTT. Translating it yields CASSDASGTDTQYF.

V and J are TRBV11-2 and TRBJ2-3, with D possibly being TRBD2 (6 bases). Germline V gene lookup returns CDR1 SGHAT and CDR2 FQNNGV. The CDR3 length is 17 residues. V lost 1 base to trimming and J lost 3 bases, with 17 bases between them. The CDR3 protein is CASSLALGGVGTDTQYF. The CDR3 DNA reads as TGTGCCAGCAGCTTAGCGCTGGGGGGAGTAGGAACAGATACGCAGTATTTT.

CDR3 amino acids: CASSEEGQGAGEQYF. CDR3 DNA sequence: TGTGCCAGCAGTGAAGAGGGACAGGGGGCGGGAGAGCAGTACTTC. The genes are TRBV6-1 and TRBJ2-7; 12 bases are a match to TRBD1. CDR1 is MNHNS and CDR2 is SASEGT in the germline V gene. The CDR3 extends over 15 amino acids. The V and J ends lost 1 base and 7 bases, in that order; junction bases with no gene match: 5.

Written as DNA, the CDR3 is TGTGCCAGCAGCTTAGCGGGGATGGGAGAGACCCAGTACTTC. Its translation is CASSLAGMGETQYF. J is TRBJ2-5 and V is TRBV11-2, with D maybe TRBD2 (5 bases). This CDR3 comprises 14 residues. CDR1 is SGHAT, CDR2 FQNNGV, per germline. V was shortened by 1 base and J by 4 bases, with 10 bases between the two germline ends.

J is TRBJ2-7 and V is TRBV6-6; TRBD1 matches 7 bases. The germline CDR1 and CDR2 sequences are MNHNY and SVGAGI (reference sequence). The CDR3 has 14 residues. Unmatched junction bases numbered 9, after V lost 9 bases and J lost 1 base. This chain's CDR3 is CASWAGTESYEQYF. DNA of the CDR3: TGTGCCAGTTGGGCCGGGACAGAGTCCTACGAGCAGTACTTC.

This chain connects TRBV19 to TRBJ2-7; 8 bases match TRBD1. The V gene end was trimmed by 4 bases and the J gene end by 6 bases; junction bases not matched to a gene: 5. The CDR3 runs 13 residues. CDR1 and CDR2 (germline): LNHDA, SQIVND (reference sequence). CDR3 residues: CASSTGQETEQYF. CDR3 nucleotide sequence: TGTGCCAGTAGTACGGGACAGGAGACCGAGCAGTACTTC.

The J gene is TRBJ1-5, the V gene TRBV18, with a tentative D call TRBD1 (6 bases). Germline V gene sequence: CDR1 KGHSH, CDR2 LQKENI. This CDR3 is built from 15 residues. V was cut by 1 base and J by 3 bases, with 10 bases left in between. CDR3 nucleotide sequence: TGTGCCAGCTCACCACGACAGGACCACAATCAGCCCCAGCATTTT. Protein: CASSPRQDHNQPQHF.

This clone appeared once. V and J are TRBV19 and TRBJ1-1; TRBD1 agrees at 7 bases. Germline V gives CDR1 LNHDA, CDR2 SQIVND (reference sequence). The CDR3 contains 12 residues. V shed 3 bases, J shed 8 bases, and the junction held 3 bases outside the gene matches. CDR3: CASSIGTAEAFF. DNA of the CDR3: TGTGCCAGTAGTATTGGGACAGCCGAAGCTTTCTTT. The full variable domain, with the rest looked up from reference TRBV19 and TRBJ1-1, is DGGITQSPKYLFRKEGQNVTLSCEQNLNHDAMYWYRQDPGQGLRLIYYSQIVNDFQKGDIAEGYSVSREKKESFPLTVTSAQKNPTAFYLCASSIGTAEAFFGQGTRLTVV.

This sequence joins TRBV12-5 and TRBJ1-5, with D maybe TRBD1 (5 bases). Germline V gene data show CDR1 as LGHNT and CDR2 as FRNRAP. The ends were cut back, 6 bases at V and 7 bases at J, with 16 bases in the middle. This CDR3 region has 14 residues. The CDR3 loop is CASGRGAADQPQHF. As DNA, the CDR3 is TGTGCTAGTGGGCGCGGGGCGGCGGACCAGCCCCAGCATTTT. Filled out from reference TRBV12-5 and TRBJ1-5, the complete variable domain reads DARVTQTPRHKVTEMGQEVTMRCQPILGHNTVFWYRQTMMQGLELLAYFRNRAPLDDSGMPKDRFSAEMPDATLATLKIQPSEPRDSAVYFCASGRGAADQPQHFGDGTRLSIL.

The chain recombines TRBV21-1 with TRBJ1-4. TRBV21-1 is marked as a pseudogene. The CDR3 loop spans 11 amino acids. The chain's CDR3 is CARTQWEKLFF. CDR3 bases: TGTGCCAGGACTCAATGGGAAAAACTGTTTTTT.

The DNA of the CDR3 is TGTGCCAGCAGTGAAAGGAGGGCTAGCGGGAGCATGGACACCGGGGAGCTGTTTTTT. Encoded protein: CASSERRASGSMDTGELFF. The chain combines TRBV6-1 with TRBJ2-2, with TRBD2 identical over 10 bases. Germline CDR1 MNHNS, CDR2 SASEGT. The CDR3 totals 19 residues. After removal of 2 bases from V and 3 bases from J, the junction contained 12 bases not matched to a gene.

Here the CDR3 reads CASSIFGQGITPQHF. CDR3 bases: TGTGCCAGTAGTATCTTCGGACAGGGGATCACTCCCCAGCATTTT. This sequence joins TRBV19 and TRBJ1-5, with TRBD1 matching over 9 bases. The CDR3 spans 15 residues. V was pared by 3 bases and J by 10 bases, with 10 bases of the junction left unmatched. Germline-derived CDR1 and CDR2 are LNHDA and SQIVND (reference sequence).

The CDR3 spells CASSETPGQEAPQTNEKLFF. The CDR3 nucleotides read TGTGCCAGCAGTGAAACCCCGGGACAGGAGGCTCCTCAAACTAATGAAAAACTGTTTTTT. The chain has TRBV2 and TRBJ1-4; 8 bases agree with TRBD1. The germline CDR1 and CDR2 sequences are SNHLY and FYNNEI. CDR3 length: 20 residues. Trimming removed 2 bases from V and 1 base from J; junction bases left unmatched: 15.

There are a few counts of this clone. J is TRBJ1-2 and V is TRBV18; the D gene is possibly TRBD1 (5 bases). The CDR3 covers 18 residues. The V and J ends lost 2 bases and 2 bases respectively, with 21 bases between them. CDR1 and CDR2 from the germline V gene are KGHSH and LQKENI. CDR3 loop: CASSPGRQGGAGNYGYTF. The CDR3 DNA reads TGTGCCAGCTCACCAGGACGGCAGGGTGGCGCAGGAAACTATGGCTACACCTTC. Using reference TRBV18 and TRBJ1-2 for the parts outside the CDR3, the full variable domain is NAGVMQNPRHLVRRRGQEARLRCSPMKGHSHVYWYRQLPEEGLKFMVYLQKENIIDESGMPKERFSAEFPKEGPSILRIQQVVRGDSAAYFCASSPGRQGGAGNYGYTFGSGTRLTVV.

The chain recombines TRBV6-6 with TRBJ1-5; 8 bases map to TRBD1. Germline trimming cut 6 bases from V and 2 bases from J; bases unmatched to any gene: 6. Germline-derived CDR1 and CDR2 are MNHNY and SVGAGI (reference sequence). This CDR3 is 15 amino acids long. The CDR3 bases are TGTGCCAGCAGGCTGACAGGGGAGGGCAATCAGCCCCAGCATTTT. Encoded protein: CASRLTGEGNQPQHF.

The J gene is TRBJ1-1, the V gene TRBV12-3 or TRBV12-4, with D possibly TRBD1 on 5 matching bases. The germline V and J ends were trimmed by 7 bases and 3 bases, with 12 bases remaining between them. The CDR3 spans 13 residues. The CDR3 is CASTRDSDTEAFF. DNA of the CDR3: TGTGCCAGCACCCGGGACTCGGACACTGAAGCTTTCTTT.

J is TRBJ2-1 and V is TRBV14; possibly TRBD1 for D (6 bases). The germline V gene encodes CDR1 SGHDN and CDR2 FVKESK. The CDR3 totals 16 residues. Trimming took 4 bases from V and 0 from J, leaving 13 bases between them. The CDR3 sequence is CASSPRGRFSYNEQFF. For the CDR3, the DNA is TGTGCCAGCAGCCCCAGGGGTCGATTCTCCTACAATGAGCAGTTCTTC.

This chain uses TRBV10-3 with TRBJ1-1; D remains ambiguous. The length of the CDR3 is 12 residues. Germline V gene sequence: CDR1 ENHRY, CDR2 SYGVKD. V was pared by 6 bases and J by 1 base, with 6 bases between. This chain's CDR3 is CAISSGNTEAFF. CDR3 coding DNA: TGTGCCATCAGCTCGGGGAACACTGAAGCTTTCTTT.

V gene TRBV29-1 combines with J gene TRBJ1-2, with 8 bases fitting TRBD1. The CDR3 is 14 residues long. J lost 4 bases, V lost 7 bases, and 11 bases had no gene match. The V gene's germline CDR1 is SQVTM and CDR2 ANQGSEA. This chain's CDR3 is CSARGQGAGYGYTF. The CDR3 nucleotides read TGCAGCGCCAGAGGGCAGGGGGCCGGCTATGGCTACACCTTC.

The V gene is TRBV9, the J gene TRBJ2-7; D is uncertain. The CDR3 is made up of 13 amino acids. Per the germline V gene, CDR1 is SGDLS and CDR2 is YYNGEE. V was pared by 2 bases and J by 3 bases, with 9 bases between. In nucleotides, the CDR3 is TGTGCCAGCAGCGTGTCCCCAAACTACGAGCAGTACTTC. It is translated as CASSVSPNYEQYF.

This chain joins TRBV2 and TRBJ1-5, with D possibly being TRBD1 (5 bases). The CDR3 contains 13 residues. The germline V and J ends were trimmed by 5 bases and 5 bases, with 10 bases remaining between them. Germline CDR1 is SNHLY and CDR2 is FYNNEI. The CDR3: CASSPPRDQPQHF. In DNA, the CDR3 is TGTGCCAGCAGTCCGCCCAGGGATCAGCCCCAGCATTTT.

The rearrangement joins TRBV27 to TRBJ1-1, with a tentative D call TRBD1 (6 bases). The CDR3 spans 14 residues. Germline V gives CDR1 MNHEY, CDR2 SMNVEV (reference sequence). V dropped 5 bases and J dropped 1 base, with 11 bases sitting between them. The CDR3 DNA is TGTGCCAGCAGTCCCCGGACAGCGAACACTGAAGCTTTCTTT. Amino acids: CASSPRTANTEAFF.

The rearrangement uses TRBV27 and TRBJ1-2, with 7 bases lining up with TRBD1. The CDR3 contains 13 residues. Germline V gene sequence: CDR1 MNHEY, CDR2 SMNVEV (reference sequence). The ends lost 6 bases at V and 5 bases at J; junction bases unmatched: 6. DNA of the CDR3: TGTGCCAGCAGGGGGACAGCCTTGTATGGCTACACCTTC. The encoded protein is CASRGTALYGYTF.

This chain joins TRBV11-1 and TRBJ2-7; 7 bases match TRBD2. The CDR3 sequence is 14 residues long. The V segment lost 4 bases and the J segment 5 bases; nucleotides outside the gene matches: 8. CDR1 is SGHAT, CDR2 FQDESV, per germline (reference sequence). CDR3 sequence: CASSSTRGGNEQYF. In DNA form, the CDR3 reads TGTGCCAGCAGCTCCACCCGGGGAGGGAACGAGCAGTACTTC.

The rearrangement links TRBV12-3 or TRBV12-4 to TRBJ1-2, with TRBD1 as a possible D gene (6 bases). CDR3 length: 13 residues. V lost 7 bases to trimming and J lost 3 bases, with 12 bases between them. The CDR3 region has the DNA TGTGCCAGCACCGAACAGGGACACTATGGCTACACCTTC. Translated, it gives CASTEQGHYGYTF.

The CDR3 nucleotides are TGCGCCAGCAGAGGAGGGGGGGACACAGATACGCAGTATTTT. Its translation is CASRGGGDTDTQYF. J is TRBJ2-3 and V is TRBV10-1, with a tentative D call TRBD2 (7 bases). V lost 6 bases and J lost 2, with 12 bases in between. In germline, CDR1 is WNHNN, CDR2 SYGVQD (reference sequence). The CDR3 spans 14 residues.

The chain carries TRBV24-1 and TRBJ2-5; the match to TRBD2 covers 12 bases. This CDR3 has 15 amino acids. Germline V lookup: CDR1 KGHDR, CDR2 SFDVKD. The J segment lost 2 bases and the V segment lost 9 bases, leaving 6 bases of the junction unmatched. For the CDR3, the DNA is TGTGCCACCCAGCCTAGCGGGAGGGAACAAGAGACCCAGTACTTC. Its translation is CATQPSGREQETQYF.

V usage is TRBV27 and J usage is TRBJ1-5; D is perhaps TRBD1 (6 bases). CDR3 length equals 15 residues. Germline CDR1 MNHEY, CDR2 SMNVEV (reference sequence). Trimming shortened V by 4 bases and J by 4 bases, and 14 bases separated the two germline ends. The CDR3 here is CASSSRDTQNQPQHF. CDR3 DNA: TGTGCCAGCAGTTCCCGGGACACACAGAATCAGCCCCAGCATTTT.